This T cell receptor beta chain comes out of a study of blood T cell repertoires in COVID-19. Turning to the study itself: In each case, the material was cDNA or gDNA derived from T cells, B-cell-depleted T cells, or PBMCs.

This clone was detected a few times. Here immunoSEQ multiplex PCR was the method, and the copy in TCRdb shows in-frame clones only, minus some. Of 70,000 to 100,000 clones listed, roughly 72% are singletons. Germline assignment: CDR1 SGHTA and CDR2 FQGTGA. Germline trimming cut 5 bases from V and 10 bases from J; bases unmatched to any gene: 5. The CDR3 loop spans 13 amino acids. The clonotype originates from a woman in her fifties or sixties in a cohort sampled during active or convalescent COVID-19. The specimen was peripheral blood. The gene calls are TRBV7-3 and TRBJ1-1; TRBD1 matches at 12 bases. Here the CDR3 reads CASSPWDRGPAFF. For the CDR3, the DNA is TGTGCCAGCAGCCCGTGGGACAGGGGGCCAGCTTTCTTT.